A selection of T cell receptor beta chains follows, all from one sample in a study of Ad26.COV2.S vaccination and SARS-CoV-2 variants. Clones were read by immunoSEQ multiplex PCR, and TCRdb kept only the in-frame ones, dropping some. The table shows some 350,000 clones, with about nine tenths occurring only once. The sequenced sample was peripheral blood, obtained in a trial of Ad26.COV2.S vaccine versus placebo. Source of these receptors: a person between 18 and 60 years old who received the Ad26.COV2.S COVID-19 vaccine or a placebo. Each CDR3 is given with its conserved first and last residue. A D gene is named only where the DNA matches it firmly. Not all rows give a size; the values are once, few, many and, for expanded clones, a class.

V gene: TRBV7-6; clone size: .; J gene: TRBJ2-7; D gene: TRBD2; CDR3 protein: CASSNGGTSGGPLYEQYF; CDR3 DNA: TGTGCCAGCAGCAACGGCGGGACTAGCGGGGGCCCTTTATACGAGCAGTACTTC
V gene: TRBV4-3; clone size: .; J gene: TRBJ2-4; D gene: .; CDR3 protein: CASSQGWGNIQYF; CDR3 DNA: TGCGCCAGCAGCCAGGGTTGGGGGAACATTCAGTACTTC
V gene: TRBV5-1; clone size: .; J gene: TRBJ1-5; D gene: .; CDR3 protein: CASSLKGSLGQPQHF; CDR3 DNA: TGCGCCAGCAGCTTGAAAGGGTCGTTAGGTCAGCCCCAGCATTTT
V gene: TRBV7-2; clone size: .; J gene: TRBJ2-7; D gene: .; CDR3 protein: CASSLWEDYEQYF; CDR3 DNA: TGTGCCAGCAGCTTATGGGAGGACTACGAGCAGTACTTC
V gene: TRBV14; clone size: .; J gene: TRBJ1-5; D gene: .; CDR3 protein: CASSQETGLFSNQPQHF; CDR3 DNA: TGTGCCAGCAGCCAAGAGACGGGGTTGTTTAGCAATCAGCCCCAGCATTTT
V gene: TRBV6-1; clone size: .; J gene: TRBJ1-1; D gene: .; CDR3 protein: CASSDLGRRNTEAFF; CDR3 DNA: TGTGCCAGCAGTGATCTGGGCCGGAGGAACACTGAAGCTTTCTTT
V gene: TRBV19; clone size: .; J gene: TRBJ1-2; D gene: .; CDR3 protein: CASSPGRTPSYGYTF; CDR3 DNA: TGTGCCAGTAGTCCGGGACGTACACCTTCTTATGGCTACACCTTC
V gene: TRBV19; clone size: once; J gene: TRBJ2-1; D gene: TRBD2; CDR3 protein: CASSPGLAGLNEQFF; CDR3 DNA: TGTGCCAGTAGTCCGGGACTAGCGGGCCTCAATGAGCAGTTCTTC
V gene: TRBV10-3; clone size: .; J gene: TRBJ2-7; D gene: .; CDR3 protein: CAISESAGDYEQYF; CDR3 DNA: TGTGCCATCAGTGAGTCAGCAGGGGACTACGAGCAGTACTTC
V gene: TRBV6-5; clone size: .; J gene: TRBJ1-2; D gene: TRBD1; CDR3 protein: CASRKQGGYGYTF; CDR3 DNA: TGTGCCAGCAGAAAACAGGGGGGCTATGGCTACACCTTC
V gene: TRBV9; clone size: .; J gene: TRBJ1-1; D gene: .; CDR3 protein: CASSNIPGAVEAFF; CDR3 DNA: TGTGCCAGCAGCAATATTCCGGGTGCGGTTGAAGCTTTCTTT
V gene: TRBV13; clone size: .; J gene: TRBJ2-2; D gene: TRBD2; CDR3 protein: CASSSVPGLAGEEAGELFF; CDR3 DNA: TGTGCCAGCAGCTCAGTCCCGGGACTAGCGGGAGAGGAAGCCGGGGAGCTGTTTTTT
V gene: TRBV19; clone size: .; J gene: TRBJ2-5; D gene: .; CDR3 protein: CASSKKGLGVGTQYF; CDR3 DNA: TGTGCCAGTAGTAAGAAGGGCCTCGGGGTTGGGACCCAGTACTTC
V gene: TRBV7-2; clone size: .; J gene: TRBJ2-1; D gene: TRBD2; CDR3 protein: CASSKLADNYNEQFF; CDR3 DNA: TGTGCCAGCAGCAAGCTAGCGGACAACTACAATGAGCAGTTCTTC
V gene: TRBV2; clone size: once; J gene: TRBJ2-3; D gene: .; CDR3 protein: CASTDPRTSQVTDTQYF; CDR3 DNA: TGTGCCAGCACGGACCCAAGGACATCACAAGTCACAGATACGCAGTATTTT
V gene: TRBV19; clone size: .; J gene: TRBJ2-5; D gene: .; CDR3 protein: CASSIGAGPPLGETQYF; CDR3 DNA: TGTGCCAGTAGTATAGGGGCCGGGCCCCCCCTCGGGGAGACCCAGTACTTC
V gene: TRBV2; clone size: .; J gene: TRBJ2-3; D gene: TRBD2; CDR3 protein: CASSWGRDTDTQYF; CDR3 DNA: TGTGCCAGCAGCTGGGGGAGGGACACAGATACGCAGTATTTT
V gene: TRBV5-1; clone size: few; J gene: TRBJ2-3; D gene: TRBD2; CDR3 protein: CASSLDGAGGPDTQYF; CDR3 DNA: TGCGCCAGCAGCTTGGATGGGGCGGGGGGGCCAGATACGCAGTATTTT
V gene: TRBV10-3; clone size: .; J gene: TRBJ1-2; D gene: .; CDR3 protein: CAISEGVGYGYTF; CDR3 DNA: TGTGCCATCAGTGAGGGGGTTGGCTATGGCTACACCTTC
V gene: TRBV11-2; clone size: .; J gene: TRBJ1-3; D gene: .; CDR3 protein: CASSLVTTISGNTIYF; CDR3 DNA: TGTGCCAGCAGCTTAGTCACGACAATCTCTGGAAACACCATATATTTT